This record looks at one T cell receptor beta chain sequence and its context. The data originate from a study of blood T cell repertoires in COVID-19. Study overall: PBMCs, B-cell-depleted T cells, or T cells provided the cDNA or gDNA that made up the material.

Generated by immunoSEQ multiplex PCR, the TCRdb table keeps only in-frame clones and is missing some. The sample comprises roughly 300,000 clones, around 87% of which are singletons, and around 8% rests with the top ten. This CDR3 comprises 12 residues. The V end was cut by 2 bases, the J end by 7 bases, with 6 bases between. Germline assignment: CDR1 MDHEN and CDR2 SYDVKM. The source material was peripheral blood. The receptor's source is a woman in her forties or fifties who had recovered from COVID-19. The chain carries TRBV28 and TRBJ2-1; D perhaps matches TRBD2 (5 bases). CDR3 protein: CASSLRRNEQFF. DNA of the CDR3: TGTGCCAGCAGTTTACGGAGGAATGAGCAGTTCTTC.